The clone carrying this T cell receptor beta chain has a handful of counts. The data were obtained in a study of T cells in Graves' hyperthyroidism and ophthalmopathy. From RNA transcripts, TCR beta CDR3 regions were amplified. A set of HTBI primers served as the primers for a first-round RT-PCR of the TCR CDR3. MiXCR, run by TCRdb on the multiplex PCR reads, gives a single entry per CDR3 protein. The table records over 150,000 distinct CDR3 sequences, about 15% of them present only once. The CDR3 covers 14 residues. Germline V lookup: CDR1 SNHLY, CDR2 FYNNEI. V was cut by 0 bases and J by 3 bases, with 8 bases left in between.

The chain uses TRBV2 and TRBJ1-2; a possible D gene is TRBD1 (5 bases). Sequencing input: blood. This clonotype originated in a woman between 45 and 65 years old with Graves' hyperthyroidism. CDR3: CASSEARGYYGYTF. CDR3 bases: TGTGCCAGCAGTGAAGCACGGGGCTACTATGGCTACACCTTC.